Following are 21 T cell receptor beta chains from one sample sequenced in a study of T cell responses to AZD1222 COVID-19 vaccine. Measured with immunoSEQ multiplex PCR; TCRdb has only the in-frame clones, and not every one. The sample has about 180,000 clones; about 89% are singletons. The material sequenced was peripheral blood, taken on day 0 of AZD1222 vaccination. The receptor source for this set is an adult in good health.

This chain connects TRBV10-3 to TRBJ1-5; no firm D call. This CDR3 has 13 residues. V was cut by 5 bases and J by 2 bases, with 7 bases left in between. Germline V lookup: CDR1 ENHRY, CDR2 SYGVKD. The DNA for the CDR3 is TGTGCCATCAGTTACGGGGGCAATCAGCCCCAGCATTTT. Protein product: CAISYGGNQPQHF.

The chain employs TRBV7-3 and TRBJ1-1; D is unclear. CDR1 and CDR2 from the germline V gene are SGHTA and FQGTGA. The length of the CDR3 is 13 residues. The ends were cut back, 6 bases at V and 5 bases at J, with 13 bases in the middle. The CDR3: CASSEARDTEAFF. For the CDR3, the DNA is TGTGCCAGCAGTGAAGCAAGGGATACTGAAGCTTTCTTT.

The V gene is TRBV10-3, the J gene TRBJ2-2; 10 positions match TRBD1. The CDR3 extends over 16 amino acids. Germline V gene sequence: CDR1 ENHRY, CDR2 SYGVKD. V was clipped by 5 bases and J by 0 bases; unmatched bases: 3. The CDR3 DNA follows: TGTGCCATCAGTTCCGGGACAGGGGCGAACACCGGGGAGCTGTTTTTT. Amino acids: CAISSGTGANTGELFF.

The chain joins TRBV11-2 to TRBJ1-2; the D is unclear. There are 14 residues in the CDR3. The germline CDR1 and CDR2 sequences are SGHAT and FQNNGV. The V end lost 0 bases, the J end lost 3 bases, and 8 bases lay between the germline ends. CDR3 in amino acids: CASSLDRLDYGYTF. The CDR3 coding sequence is TGTGCCAGCAGCTTAGATCGATTGGACTATGGCTACACCTTC.

This sequence joins TRBV2 and TRBJ1-1, with D possibly matching TRBD1 (5 bases). CDR1 and CDR2 (germline): SNHLY, FYNNEI. The CDR3 covers 12 residues. Deletions cut 5 bases from V and 8 bases from J, with 12 bases between. The CDR3 loop reads CASSQGGGEAFF. The CDR3 region has the DNA TGTGCCAGCAGTCAGGGTGGCGGAGAAGCTTTCTTT.

The genes are TRBV7-9 and TRBJ2-1, with 8 bases lining up with TRBD1. The CDR3 consists of 13 residues. The V segment lost 1 base and the J segment 7 bases; nucleotides outside the gene matches: 0. Germline V gene sequence: CDR1 SEHNR, CDR2 FQNEAQ (reference sequence). Written as DNA, the CDR3 is TGTGCCAGCAGCTTAGGGACAGGGAATGAGCAGTTCTTC. Its translation is CASSLGTGNEQFF.

This rearrangement joins TRBV27 to TRBJ2-1; TRBD2 aligns across 8 bases. CDR1 MNHEY and CDR2 SMNVEV come from the germline V gene (reference sequence). V dropped 4 bases and J dropped 7; count of bases not matched to a gene: 6. CDR3 length equals 14 residues. The CDR3 bases are TGTGCCAGCAGTTACGAGCGGGAGTGGAATGAGCAGTTCTTC. Its translation is CASSYEREWNEQFF.

J is TRBJ1-1 and V is TRBV6-5; D uncertain. Germline V gene data show CDR1 as MNHEY and CDR2 as SVGAGI. Between the trimmed V and J ends, which lost 5 bases and 11 bases, there was a span of 21 bases. The CDR3 length is 14 residues. In DNA form, the CDR3 reads TGTGCCAGCAGTCCCGATAATGTGGTCGCTGGGGCTTTCTTT. It encodes CASSPDNVVAGAFF.

Only a few counts were recorded for this clone. The rearrangement joins TRBV18 to TRBJ1-3; D might be TRBD1 (5 bases). CDR3 size: 16 residues. CDR1 and CDR2 (germline): KGHSH, LQKENI. With 5 bases removed from V and 0 bases from J, the gap between germline ends came to 14 bases. The CDR3 reads CASSTGLEFSGNTIYF. The CDR3 region has the DNA TGTGCCAGCTCAACGGGACTCGAATTCTCTGGAAACACCATATATTTT.

The chain couples TRBV18 to TRBJ1-3; possibly TRBD1 for D (5 bases). Germline CDR1 KGHSH, CDR2 LQKENI. The CDR3 has 17 residues. Trimming stripped 2 bases from V and 3 bases from J, with 17 bases between. CDR3 nucleotides: TGTGCCAGCTCACCAGAATCTTCATGGGGCCGTGGAAACACCATATATTTT. This codes for CASSPESSWGRGNTIYF.

The chain recombines TRBV10-3 with TRBJ1-6, with D maybe TRBD1 (5 bases). Trimming took off 8 bases at V and 10 bases at J, with 21 bases between the two ends. This CDR3 is 15 amino acids long. Germline CDR1 and CDR2: ENHRY and SYGVKD. Written as DNA, the CDR3 is TGTGCCATCTCCGATCCGCAAAGGGGAGCGTCACCCCTCCACTTT. This gives the protein CAISDPQRGASPLHF.

The chain is built from TRBV7-8 and TRBJ2-5; unclear D gene. The CDR3 loop spans 15 amino acids. Germline loops: CDR1 SGHVS, CDR2 FQNEAQ. The V end lost 1 base, the J end lost 2 bases, and 11 bases lay between the germline ends. The CDR3 sequence is CASSLVAFKQETQYF. In nucleotides, the CDR3 is TGTGCCAGCAGCTTAGTGGCATTTAAGCAAGAGACCCAGTACTTC.

This clone was found a few times. V and J are TRBV6-5 and TRBJ2-7, with TRBD2 matching 7 bases. Germline V lookup: CDR1 MNHEY, CDR2 SVGAGI. There are 15 residues in the CDR3. The trim removed 6 bases at V and 1 base at J, leaving 9 bases unmatched. The CDR3 loop reads CASRSGTTLSYEQYF. The CDR3, as DNA: TGTGCCAGCAGATCCGGGACTACGCTTTCCTACGAGCAGTACTTC.

This rearrangement joins TRBV3-1 (or the pseudogene TRBV3-2) to TRBJ2-3; D is possibly TRBD1 (6 bases). Trimming cost V 1 base and J 3 bases, with 14 bases left between them. The germline V gene has CDR1 LGHDT and CDR2 YNNKEL (reference sequence). The CDR3 runs 16 residues. DNA of the CDR3: TGTGCCAGCAGCCAAGGGTGGGGACATTCAACAGATACGCAGTATTTT. As protein: CASSQGWGHSTDTQYF.

This clone showed up just once. The V gene is TRBV4-3, the J gene TRBJ1-3; tentative D call: TRBD1 (5 bases). Deletions cut 8 bases from V and 0 bases from J, with 14 bases between. Germline-derived CDR1 and CDR2 are LGHNA and YSLEER. CDR3 length: 15 residues. CDR3 sequence (DNA): TGCGCCAGCTCCTATTCCGGGACCTCTGGAAACACCATATATTTT. This encodes CASSYSGTSGNTIYF.

The J gene is TRBJ1-2, the V gene TRBV2; 8 bases line up with TRBD1. This CDR3 is built from 15 residues. Germline V gene lookup returns CDR1 SNHLY and CDR2 FYNNEI. V lost 7 bases, J lost 3 bases, and 10 bases stayed unmatched. This CDR3 is CASMKGQGNDYGYTF. In DNA, the CDR3 is TGTGCCAGCATGAAAGGACAGGGCAACGACTATGGCTACACCTTC.

The V gene is TRBV3-1 (or the pseudogene TRBV3-2), the J gene TRBJ1-2; 8 bases match TRBD1. The CDR3 contains 16 residues. Per the germline V gene, CDR1 is LGHDT and CDR2 is YNNKEL (reference sequence). Losses at the gene ends were 4 bases for V and 4 bases for J; bases not matched to a gene: 11. The CDR3 DNA reads as TGTGCCAGCAGCCCCACTCGCCAGGGGGCGAGCTATGGCTACACCTTC. Protein sequence: CASSPTRQGASYGYTF.

Details on this clone: This may be a read error, as it is one base from a much larger clone. V gene TRBV7-2 combines with J gene TRBJ1-2; the D gene is possibly TRBD1 (6 bases). The length of the CDR3 is 13 residues. Germline loops: CDR1 SGHTA, CDR2 FQGNSA. The V gene lost 5 bases and the J gene lost 1 base, with 8 bases spanning the gap. The CDR3 loop is CASSQDSNYGYTF. CDR3 bases: TGTGCCAGCAGCCAGGACAGTAACTATGGCTACACCTTC. The entire variable domain, with the rest obtained from reference TRBV7-2 and TRBJ1-2, is as follows: GAGVSQSPSNKVTEKGKDVELRCDPISGHTALYWYRQSLGQGLEFLIYFQGNSAPDKSGLPSDRFSAERTGGSVSTLTIQRTQQEDSAVYLCASSQDSNYGYTFGSGTRLTVV.

The chain carries TRBV2 and TRBJ1-5; D ambiguous. The V end lost 7 bases, the J end lost 1 base, and 5 bases lay between the germline ends. The CDR3 covers 12 residues. Germline V gene lookup returns CDR1 SNHLY and CDR2 FYNNEI. The CDR3 region is CASKQSNQPQHF. The CDR3 nucleotides are TGTGCCAGCAAACAGAGCAATCAGCCCCAGCATTTT.

The chain joins TRBV14 to TRBJ1-3, with no clear D. Germline V gene data show CDR1 as SGHDN and CDR2 as FVKESK. The CDR3 has 12 amino acids. V lost 4 bases, J lost 1 base, and 2 bases lay in between. The CDR3: CASSPSGNTIYF. The CDR3 nucleotides read TGTGCCAGCAGCCCTTCTGGAAACACCATATATTTT.

This chain joins TRBV9 and TRBJ1-2; tentative D call: TRBD1 (5 bases). Germline CDR1 and CDR2: SGDLS and YYNGEE. Trimming took off 4 bases at V and 4 bases at J, with 14 bases between the two ends. The CDR3 is 14 residues long. The CDR3 DNA is TGTGCCAGCAGCCTCCTGGGAGGGACCTATGGCTACACCTTC. Translating it yields CASSLLGGTYGYTF.